The present T cell receptor beta chain was sequenced within a study of OX40 agonist ivuxolimab in advanced cancers. A note on the overall study: The costimulatory receptor OX40 (CD134) was targeted by ivuxolimab, a fully human IgG2 agonistic monoclonal antibody. The paper reports the monotherapy dose-escalation portion (N of about 50 patients) of the phase I ivuxolimab trial. Patients were allowed to have had prior anti-PD-1, anti-PD-L1 or anti-CTLA-4 therapy, and roughly 40% of the dose-escalation patients had been treated with checkpoint inhibitors. Partial responses occurred in three dose-escalation patients, of whom one had hepatocellular carcinoma and two had cutaneous melanoma. Among the roughly 50 dose-escalation patients, some 19 had hepatocellular carcinoma, approximately 15 melanoma, 9 renal cell carcinoma and 9 head and neck cancer. Peripheral TCRbeta sequencing aimed to test whether ivuxolimab altered TCR sequence diversity and caused clonal T-cell expansion. In the dose-escalation cohort, around four fifths of patients were male, and the mean age was 60 years with a range of about 20 to 90. Intravenous ivuxolimab was administered to patients every 2 weeks at six dose levels: 0.01, 0.1, 0.3, 1.5, 3 and 10 mg/kg.

CDR1 and CDR2 are drawn from the germline V gene: SGDLS, YYNGEE. The junction shows trimming of 0 bases on V and 3 bases on J, plus 6 bases between the germline ends. The CDR3 measures 13 amino acids from cysteine to phenylalanine. Of all the DNA, just the CDR3 is kept, 39 bases in frame from base 1. To sequence the TCRbeta CDR3 region, genomic DNA was isolated from the sorted cells. The immunoSEQ Assay was used for sequencing of TCRbeta CDR3 regions. This is the immuneACCESS table as TCRdb keeps it, with only in-frame sequences that have V and J called. A part of the clones is gone; compared with another copy, unresolved V genes explain less than half, and the rest is unexplained. The sample contains 65,000 to 95,000 clones, roughly nine tenths of them found a single time. The ten largest clones represent approximately 0.2% of the sample. The investigation overall reported the following: In the 0.1-3.0 mg/kg groups, partial responders were among the patients with the lowest normalized peripheral clonal expansion, particularly in CD8+ T cells. The antigen specificity of the clonally expanded peripheral T cells was not determined. Low levels of normalized T-cell clonal expansion were also seen in some patients who did not respond. After ivuxolimab, expanded clones were on average more numerous among CD8+ T cells than among CD4+ T cells. At doses of 0.1 to 3.0 mg/kg, clonal expansion of both CD4+ and CD8+ T cells in blood was seen between baseline and week 6.

The trial excluded patients who had a history of autoimmune disease or who were on systemic immunosuppression. Peripheral blood for TCR sequencing was collected from all dose cohorts at baseline, on cycle 4 day 1, and on cycle 7 day 1. The samples were taken from a phase I, first-in-human, multicenter, open-label dose-escalation trial of ivuxolimab. The trial enrolled adults with locally advanced or metastatic head and neck squamous cell, hepatocellular, melanoma or renal cell carcinoma. Before TCR sequencing, CD4+ T cells and CD8+ T cells from peripheral blood were sorted into separate populations. Details on this clone: Which antigen it targets is not known. No base quality information exists; no much larger clone differs at one position.

The sample here was CD4+ or CD8+ T cells sorted from blood, taken in a trial of the OX40 agonist ivuxolimab. The chain uses TRBV9 and TRBJ2-5; the D gene is perhaps TRBD1, on 5 matching bases. This TCR derives from an adult with an advanced solid tumor such as melanoma, head and neck, liver or kidney cancer. The CDR3 region has the sequence CASSVAGKETQYF. The DNA sequence follows: TGTGCCAGCAGCGTAGCAGGGAAAGAGACCCAGTACTTC.